One and the same sample provided the 20 T cell receptor beta chains below, sequenced in a study of Ad26.COV2.S vaccination and SARS-CoV-2 variants. Documented treatment: some 19 received Ad26.COV2.S at low or high dose, single or two shots; roughly five received placebo; per-sample allocation not given. Day 63 following the first vaccine or placebo injection was when the samples were taken. Measured with immunoSEQ multiplex PCR; TCRdb has only the in-frame clones, and not every one. The repertoire consists of about 350,000 clones, with roughly 84% occurring once and the leading ten covering about 3.4%. This specimen consisted of peripheral blood, obtained in a trial of Ad26.COV2.S vaccine versus placebo. The receptors shown here come from a person aged 18-65 years who received the Ad26.COV2.S COVID-19 vaccine or a placebo.

Notes on this clone: At the DNA level, this CDR3 is encoded by other sequences in the same sample as well. The V gene is TRBV4-1, the J gene TRBJ1-2; possible D gene TRBD1, 6 bases. The V and J ends lost 1 base and 3 bases respectively, with 6 bases between them. CDR3 length equals 13 residues. CDR1 is MGHRA and CDR2 is YSYEKL in the germline V gene. This CDR3 reads CASSQGTDYGYTF. The CDR3 nucleotides read TGCGCCAGCAGCCAAGGGACAGACTATGGCTACACCTTC.

The table lists this clone with a few counts. The rearrangement links TRBV5-1 to TRBJ2-3, with 7 bases matching TRBD1. The V gene's germline CDR1 is SGHRS and CDR2 YFSETQ. CDR3 length: 14 amino acids. V lost 4 bases, J lost 2 bases, and 4 bases stayed unmatched. In nucleotides, the CDR3 is TGCGCCAGCAGCGGGGGACAGTACACAGATACGCAGTATTTT. It specifies CASSGGQYTDTQYF.

This clone was seen more than once but under ten times. The chain uses TRBV5-1 and TRBJ1-5; tentative D call: TRBD1 (5 bases). The CDR3 runs to 14 residues. The V and J ends lost 0 bases and 9 bases respectively, with 13 bases between them. CDR1 and CDR2 (germline): SGHRS, YFSETQ. CDR3 loop: CASSLGDPSGPQHF. For the CDR3, the DNA is TGCGCCAGCAGCTTGGGGGACCCCAGCGGGCCCCAGCATTTT.

The chain recombines TRBV4-2 with TRBJ2-7; D perhaps matches TRBD2 (6 bases). Trimming cost V 0 bases and J 2 bases, with 14 bases left between them. The CDR3 is 16 residues long. Germline assignment: CDR1 LGHNA and CDR2 YNFKEQ. CDR3 amino acids: CASSQDLQRAPYEQYF. DNA of the CDR3: TGTGCCAGCAGCCAAGATCTCCAGCGGGCCCCCTACGAGCAGTACTTC.

This chain links TRBV24-1 with TRBJ1-5; no clear D gene. Germline-derived CDR1 and CDR2 are KGHDR and SFDVKD. The length of the CDR3 is 12 residues. Trimming took off 3 bases at V and 7 bases at J, with 6 bases between the two ends. In DNA, the CDR3 is TGTGCCACCAGTGATGGCATCCAGCCCCAGCATTTT. This translates into CATSDGIQPQHF.

The rearrangement uses TRBV10-3 and TRBJ2-3; 10 nucleotides match TRBD1. CDR3 length: 13 amino acids. From germline, CDR1 is ENHRY and CDR2 SYGVKD. With 7 bases clipped from V and 6 bases from J, the junction kept 4 bases outside the gene matches. The CDR3: CAITGTGADTQYF. In DNA form, the CDR3 reads TGTGCCATCACCGGGACAGGGGCCGATACGCAGTATTTT.

This clone was observed a single time. V is TRBV6-5 and J is TRBJ2-2, with D perhaps matching TRBD1 (5 bases). The CDR3 runs to 14 residues. Trimming cost V 5 bases and J 1 base, with 8 bases left between them. Germline loops: CDR1 MNHEY, CDR2 SVGAGI. The CDR3 loop is CASSRTMNTGELFF. The CDR3 region has the DNA TGTGCCAGCAGTCGGACAATGAACACCGGGGAGCTGTTTTTT.

As regards this clone: The identical CDR3 is also encoded by other nucleotide sequences in the sample. The chain carries TRBV19 and TRBJ1-1; no definite D call. V lost 1 base to trimming and J lost 1 base, with 4 bases between them. Germline loops: CDR1 LNHDA, CDR2 SQIVND (reference sequence). The CDR3 is 13 amino acids. Here the CDR3 DNA reads TGTGCCAGTAGTATAGGTGGGAACACTGAAGCTTTCTTT. Translated, it gives CASSIGGNTEAFF.

The chain recombines TRBV7-3 with TRBJ2-1; the D call may be TRBD1 or TRBD2 (5 bases each). Between the trimmed V and J ends, which lost 2 bases and 7 bases, there was a span of 12 bases. Germline CDR1 reads SGHTA; CDR2 reads FQGTGA. CDR3 length: 14 residues. CDR3 loop: CASSLQGGSNEQFF. The DNA of the CDR3 is TGTGCCAGCAGCTTACAGGGTGGGAGTAATGAGCAGTTCTTC.

CDR3 amino acids: CASRSDPVSNQPQHF. The DNA for the CDR3 is TGTGCCAGCAGATCCGACCCAGTCAGCAATCAGCCCCAGCATTTT. V usage is TRBV27 and J usage is TRBJ1-5, with D unresolved. CDR1 and CDR2 (germline): MNHEY, SMNVEV (reference sequence). The CDR3 covers 15 residues. V lost 6 bases to trimming and J lost 1 base, with 13 bases between them.

This clone was seen once. This chain connects TRBV27 to TRBJ1-1; D possibly corresponds to TRBD1 (5 bases). Per germline, CDR1 MNHEY and CDR2 SMNVEV (reference sequence). Trimming took off 5 bases at V and 2 bases at J, with 18 bases between the two ends. This CDR3 has 16 residues. The CDR3 DNA reads TGTGCCAGCAGTCCCGACATGGGGACCCGTAACACTGAAGCTTTCTTT. This codes for CASSPDMGTRNTEAFF.

This clone was observed a single time. Other DNA sequences from this sample encode an identical CDR3 as well. This chain links TRBV3-1 (or the pseudogene TRBV3-2) with TRBJ2-2; no firm D call. Trimming took 1 base from V and 1 from J, leaving 4 bases between them. Germline V gives CDR1 LGHDT, CDR2 YNNKEL (reference sequence). CDR3 length equals 14 residues. The CDR3 region is CASSQGQNTGELFF. DNA of the CDR3: TGTGCCAGCAGCCAAGGACAGAACACCGGGGAGCTGTTTTTT.

V usage is TRBV6-1 and J usage is TRBJ2-4; TRBD2 aligns across 7 bases. V dropped 3 bases and J dropped 7; count of bases not matched to a gene: 12. Germline V gives CDR1 MNHNS, CDR2 SASEGT. The length of the CDR3 is 16 residues. CDR3 nucleotide sequence: TGTGCCAGCAGTGAGGGTGGCAGGTCAGCGGGGAACATTCAGTACTTC. Amino acid sequence: CASSEGGRSAGNIQYF.

The V gene is TRBV5-1, the J gene TRBJ1-4; tentatively, D is TRBD1 (6 bases). The CDR3 runs to 13 residues. Germline loops: CDR1 SGHRS, CDR2 YFSETQ. V was pared by 1 base and J by 8 bases, with 9 bases between. This CDR3 is CASSLHREEKLFF. DNA of the CDR3: TGCGCCAGCAGCTTGCACAGGGAGGAAAAACTGTTTTTT.

The rearrangement uses TRBV30 and TRBJ2-2; 10 bases agree with TRBD1. Per the germline V gene, CDR1 is GTSNPN and CDR2 is SVGIG (reference sequence). The CDR3 is made up of 13 amino acids. With V trimmed by 3 bases and J by 7 bases, 2 bases remained unmatched. CDR3 in DNA: TGTGCCTGGAGGGGGACAGGGGACGGGGAGCTGTTTTTT. This codes for CAWRGTGDGELFF.

The V and J genes are TRBV5-1 and TRBJ2-5; a possible D gene is TRBD1 (6 bases). Germline CDR1 and CDR2: SGHRS and YFSETQ. The CDR3 sequence is 15 residues long. The ends were cut back, 4 bases at V and 5 bases at J, with 18 bases in the middle. CDR3 sequence: CASSHPRGQGETQYF. The CDR3 bases are TGCGCCAGCAGCCACCCTAGGGGCCAGGGGGAGACCCAGTACTTC.

The chain has TRBV5-6 and TRBJ1-2, with TRBD1 matching 8 bases. This CDR3 is built from 15 residues. V dropped 2 bases and J dropped 0; count of bases not matched to a gene: 3. Germline lookup yields CDR1 SGHDT and CDR2 YYEEEE. CDR3: CASSFGTGSNYGYTF. The CDR3 nucleotides are TGTGCCAGCAGCTTCGGGACAGGATCTAACTATGGCTACACCTTC.

Only one count was recorded for this clone. The chain is built from TRBV5-4 and TRBJ2-1, with 9 bases fitting TRBD1. This CDR3 is built from 16 residues. The germline CDR1 and CDR2 sequences are SGHNT and YYREEE (reference sequence). V lost 3 bases, J lost 7 bases, and 11 bases stayed unmatched. The CDR3 coding sequence is TGTGCCAGCAGCTCGACCGGGACAGGGCAGGAGAATGAGCAGTTCTTC. Translation: CASSSTGTGQENEQFF.

J is TRBJ2-1 and V is TRBV11-2; 10 bases fit TRBD2. The CDR3 runs to 16 residues. From germline, CDR1 is SGHAT and CDR2 FQNNGV. The V and J ends lost 5 bases and 7 bases, in that order; junction bases with no gene match: 11. The DNA of the CDR3 is TGTGCCAGCAGCCGTTCCCTTAGCGGGGGGAGAAATGAGCAGTTCTTC. Its translation is CASSRSLSGGRNEQFF.

The rearrangement uses TRBV4-2 and TRBJ1-5, with D perhaps matching TRBD1 (5 bases). With 4 bases removed from V and 3 bases from J, the gap between germline ends came to 10 bases. CDR1 is LGHNA, CDR2 YNFKEQ, per germline. The CDR3 runs 14 residues. In DNA, the CDR3 is TGTGCCAGCAGCCGCGCGGGGGACAATCAGCCCCAGCATTTT. Its protein is CASSRAGDNQPQHF.